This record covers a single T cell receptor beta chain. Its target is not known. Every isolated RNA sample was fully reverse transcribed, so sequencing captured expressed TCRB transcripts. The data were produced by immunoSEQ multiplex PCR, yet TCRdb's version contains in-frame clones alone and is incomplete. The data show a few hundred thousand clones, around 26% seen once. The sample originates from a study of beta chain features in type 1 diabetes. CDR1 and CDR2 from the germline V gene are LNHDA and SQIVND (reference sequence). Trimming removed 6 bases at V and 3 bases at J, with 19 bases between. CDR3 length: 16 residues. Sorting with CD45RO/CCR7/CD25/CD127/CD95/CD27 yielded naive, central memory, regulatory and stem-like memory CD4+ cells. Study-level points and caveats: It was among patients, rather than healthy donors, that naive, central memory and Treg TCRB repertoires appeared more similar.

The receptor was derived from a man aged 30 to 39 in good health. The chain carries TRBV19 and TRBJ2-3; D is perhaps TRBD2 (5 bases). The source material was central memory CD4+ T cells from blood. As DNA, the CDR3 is TGTGCCAGTAGGGACGGTGCGGCGGGCAGTACAGATACGCAGTATTTT. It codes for CASRDGAAGSTDTQYF.